The T cell receptor (beta chain) under discussion was sequenced for a study of breast tumors, draining lymph nodes, adjacent tissues. This clonotype came up many times. V shed 0 bases and J 4 bases; nucleotides not matched to a gene: 6. The germline gives CDR1 DFQATT, CDR2 SNEGSKA (reference sequence). The CDR3 is made up of 14 amino acids. The lymph nodes were axillary draining lymph nodes from breast cancer patients. MiXCR, run by TCRdb on the multiplex PCR reads, gives a single entry per CDR3 protein. The data contain about 150,000 distinct CDR3 sequences, approximately 20% of them singletons. The clonotype comes from a female donor with breast cancer. Some clones in this sample may be carry-over from other donors' samples. The chain couples TRBV20-1 to TRBJ2-7, with 7 nucleotides matching TRBD2. Sequencing was performed on axillary lymph node tissue. CDR3 sequence: CSARDLKAGYEQYF. CDR3 DNA: TGCAGTGCTAGAGATCTCAAAGCGGGATACGAGCAGTACTTC.